The rows below give T cell receptor beta chains drawn from one sample of a study of T cell repertoires in cytomegalovirus infection. MiXCR was run by TCRdb on the reads, yielding one entry per CDR3 protein. The table lists 400,000 to 550,000 distinct CDR3 sequences, roughly 10% of them singletons, with roughly a tenth in the top ten. Specimen: PBMCs. The receptors come from a human donor in good health (CMV status not recorded). Some clones in this sample may be carry-over from other donors' samples. CDR3s include the opening cysteine and the closing phenylalanine or tryptophan. Each record gives: CDR3 protein, CDR3 DNA, D gene, CDR3 length, clone size, V gene, J gene. D genes are given only for firm matches. A clone size is listed for some rows: how often the clone was seen (once, few, many), or a class if it is expanded.

CASSEVPPYTF,TGTGCCAGCAGTGAAGTCCCGCCCTACACCTTC,NA,11,many,TRBV6-1,TRBJ1-2
CASGSPFYQCRDRVAYEQYF,TGTGCTAGTGGTTCACCATTCTACCAGTGTAGGGACAGGGTTGCCTACGAGCAGTACTTC,TRBD1,20,many,TRBV12-5,TRBJ2-7
CASSYTGVNQPQHF,TGTGCCAGCAGTTATACAGGGGTCAATCAGCCCCAGCATTTT,TRBD1,14,many,TRBV6-5,TRBJ1-5
CASSRQGLSGNTIYF,TGTGCCAGTAGCCGACAGGGACTCTCTGGAAACACCATATATTTT,TRBD1,15,few,TRBV19,TRBJ1-3
CASSTDRPIPYTEAFF,TGTGCCAGCAGTACCGACAGACCTATACCCTACACTGAAGCTTTCTTT,NA,16,many,TRBV7-9,TRBJ1-1
CASSSQGFNQPQHF,TGTGCCAGCAGTTCACAGGGGTTCAATCAGCCCCAGCATTTT,TRBD1,14,NA,TRBV27,TRBJ1-5
CASSLEIVGNYEQYF,TGTGCCAGCAGCTTAGAAATTGTCGGAAACTACGAGCAGTACTTC,NA,15,many,TRBV11-2,TRBJ2-7
CSVAGTGWKVYGYTF,TGCAGCGTTGCCGGGACAGGGTGGAAAGTCTATGGCTACACCTTC,TRBD1,15,NA,TRBV29-1,TRBJ1-2
CASSPTVAPNTEAFF,TGTGCCAGCAGCCCGACGGTGGCCCCGAACACTGAAGCTTTCTTT,NA,15,NA,TRBV5-4,TRBJ1-1
CASSLGDSEFGAFF,TGTGCCAGCAGCTTGGGGGACAGCGAATTCGGAGCTTTCTTT,TRBD1,14,many,TRBV7-9,TRBJ1-1
CASSLGADSSPLHF,TGTGCCAGCAGTTTAGGGGCGGATAGTTCACCCCTCCACTTT,NA,14,many,TRBV12-3/TRBV12-4,TRBJ1-6
CASSFPGFGQYF,TGTGCCAGCAGTTTCCCTGGTTTCGGACAGTACTTC,NA,12,few,TRBV27,TRBJ2-7
CASSPPGLNYGYTF,TGTGCCAGCAGCCCCCCGGGGCTGAACTATGGCTACACCTTC,NA,14,NA,TRBV7-3,TRBJ1-2
CASSLTGPTGELFF,TGTGCCAGCAGCTTGACAGGGCCCACCGGGGAGCTGTTTTTT,TRBD1,14,many,TRBV11-2,TRBJ2-2
CSARPIDGQGNTDTQYF,TGCAGTGCTAGACCTATCGACGGCCAGGGGAACACAGATACGCAGTATTTT,NA,17,NA,TRBV20-1,TRBJ2-3
CASSLASGSNTDTQYF,TGTGCCAGCAGCTTAGCCAGCGGGAGCAACACAGATACGCAGTATTTT,TRBD2,16,many,TRBV7-2,TRBJ2-3
CASSYDRGSAYNEQFF,TGTGCCAGCAGTTACGATCGGGGGAGCGCCTACAATGAGCAGTTCTTC,NA,16,many,TRBV6-2/TRBV6-3,TRBJ2-1
CSARDPLGLAGGLSEDTQYF,TGCAGTGCTAGAGATCCCCTGGGACTAGCGGGAGGGCTATCGGAAGATACGCAGTATTTT,TRBD2,20,NA,TRBV20-1,TRBJ2-3
CSARPPGLAEQYF,TGCAGTGCTAGACCCCCGGGACTAGCGGAGCAGTACTTC,TRBD2,13,few,TRBV20-1,TRBJ2-7
CASSLESEAFF,TGTGCCAGCAGCTTAGAATCTGAAGCTTTCTTT,NA,11,many,TRBV11-2,TRBJ1-1
CASSEGSGSYEQYF,TGTGCCAGCAGTGAGGGTAGCGGGAGTTACGAGCAGTACTTC,TRBD2,14,many,TRBV2,TRBJ2-7
CASSLTGGPTEAFF,TGCGCCAGCAGCTTGACAGGGGGTCCCACTGAAGCTTTCTTT,TRBD1,14,few,TRBV5-1,TRBJ1-1
CSVRGRSTDTQYF,TGCAGCGTTCGGGGGCGCAGCACAGATACGCAGTATTTT,NA,13,NA,TRBV29-1,TRBJ2-3
CASSLAGNVPYEQYF,TGTGCCAGCAGCTTGGCTGGCAATGTCCCCTACGAGCAGTACTTC,NA,15,few,TRBV5-6,TRBJ2-7
CAINVGQNLDGYTF,TGTGCCATCAACGTTGGACAGAACTTGGACGGCTACACCTTC,NA,14,few,TRBV10-3,TRBJ1-2
CASSIPSGGAETQYF,TGTGCCAGTAGTATTCCTAGCGGGGGGGCCGAGACCCAGTACTTC,TRBD2,15,few,TRBV19,TRBJ2-5
CASSPGTSTDTQYF,TGTGCCAGCAGCCCCGGGACTAGCACAGATACGCAGTATTTT,NA,14,many,TRBV5-1,TRBJ2-3
CASSYSGGPGPYEQYF,TGTGCCAGCAGCTACTCGGGAGGGCCAGGCCCCTACGAGCAGTACTTC,TRBD2,16,few,TRBV7-9,TRBJ2-7
CASSLGQPWETQYF,TGTGCCAGCAGTTTGGGACAGCCCTGGGAGACCCAGTACTTC,TRBD1,14,many,TRBV12-3/TRBV12-4,TRBJ2-5
CASSSGTRVF,TGTGCCAGCAGCTCGGGGACTAGGGTCTTC,TRBD2,10,NA,TRBV5-6,TRBJ2-1
CASSFPGTNYGYTF,TGTGCCAGCAGTTTCCCCGGAACTAACTATGGCTACACCTTC,NA,14,once,TRBV28,TRBJ1-2
CASSLGRAERTDGYTF,TGTGCCAGCAGCCTGGGACGAGCGGAGCGGACGGATGGCTACACCTTC,NA,16,NA,TRBV3-1,TRBJ1-2
CASSPGEAGSDEQYF,TGTGCCAGCAGCCCGGGAGAGGCGGGGTCGGACGAGCAGTACTTC,NA,15,many,TRBV9,TRBJ2-7
CASSSGQTRGSPLHF,TGTGCCAGCAGCTCCGGACAGACGCGAGGATCACCCCTCCACTTT,NA,15,NA,TRBV7-9,TRBJ1-6
CASSLIRADTGELFF,TGTGCCAGCAGCTTGATCAGGGCCGACACCGGGGAGCTGTTTTTT,NA,15,many,TRBV5-5,TRBJ2-2
CASSEVRNYNEQFF,TGTGCCAGCAGTGAAGTGAGAAACTACAATGAGCAGTTCTTC,NA,14,many,TRBV6-1,TRBJ2-1
CASRPSAGGAAVTF,TGTGCCAGCAGGCCATCCGCGGGCGGGGCGGCCGTGACTTTC,NA,14,few,TRBV12-3/TRBV12-4,TRBJ2-6